This TCR beta chain was identified in a study of yellow fever vaccine responses in identical twins. General study points: In identical twins, vaccine T cell responses appeared partly shared and partly individual.

TCRdb reanalysed the RT-PCR reads using MiXCR and keeps one entry per CDR3 protein. There are some 11,000 distinct CDR3 sequences in the sample; around 77% occur only once, and less than 8.5% lies in the top ten. V shed 0 bases and J shed 2 bases, with 7 bases lying between them. The CDR3 is 14 residues long. Germline lookup yields CDR1 SGHRS and CDR2 YFSETQ. This clonotype was found a few times. Its antigen is unidentified. The sequence came from a woman aged 18 to 35 who received the yellow fever vaccine. The chain carries TRBV5-1 and TRBJ2-3, with D unclear. Sequences were derived from T cells from blood (PBMCs), unsorted or a sorted subset (not recorded which), sampled before or after yellow fever vaccination (not recorded which). The CDR3 DNA follows: TGCGCCAGCAGCTTGGTTCCTGCCACAGATACGCAGTATTTT. Protein sequence: CASSLVPATDTQYF.